This T cell receptor (beta chain) was obtained from a study of blood T cell repertoires in COVID-19. Study at large: PBMCs, B-cell-depleted T cells, or T cells were the source of the cDNA or gDNA that made up the material.

The repertoire was sequenced with immunoSEQ multiplex PCR; TCRdb's copy has only in-frame clones and lacks some. Here the sample spans tens of thousands of clones, about nine tenths being singletons. CDR3 size: 15 residues. Trimming took 5 bases from V and 0 from J, leaving 14 bases between them. CDR1 SGHTA and CDR2 FQGNSA come from the germline V gene. The receptor was isolated from a middle-aged man with COVID-19, enrolled during active disease. The genes are TRBV7-2 and TRBJ2-7; D may be TRBD1 (5 bases). The sequencing sample was made of peripheral blood. CDR3 DNA: TGTGCCAGCAGCCCAGACCAGGGCAGCTCCTACGAGCAGTACTTC. Its protein product is CASSPDQGSSYEQYF.